Shown below are 5 T cell receptor beta chains from a single sample sequenced in a study of blood T cell repertoires in COVID-19. Here immunoSEQ multiplex PCR was the method, and the copy in TCRdb shows in-frame clones only, minus some. The data hold 110,000 to 150,000 clones, with about four fifths observed a single time. Sequenced: peripheral blood. The receptor set was obtained from a man between 65 and 85 years old who had recovered from COVID-19.

This clone appeared once. The chain combines TRBV3-1 (or the pseudogene TRBV3-2) with TRBJ2-5; maybe TRBD2 (6 bases). V lost 1 base to trimming and J lost 5 bases, with 11 bases between them. Germline-derived CDR1 and CDR2 are LGHDT and YNNKEL (reference sequence). The CDR3 is made up of 14 amino acids. The CDR3 sequence: CASSQGRVRETQYF. As DNA, the CDR3 is TGTGCCAGCAGCCAAGGGAGGGTTAGGGAGACCCAGTACTTC.

The V gene is TRBV5-1, the J gene TRBJ1-2; D call uncertain. The germline CDR1 and CDR2 sequences are SGHRS and YFSETQ. The CDR3 runs to 14 residues. V gave up 4 bases and J gave up 2 bases, with 12 bases separating them. The CDR3 here is CASSLWTGNYGYTF. CDR3 sequence (DNA): TGCGCCAGCAGCCTCTGGACGGGAAACTATGGCTACACCTTC.

This clone has only one observation. The chain combines TRBV4-3 with TRBJ2-3; 8 nucleotides match TRBD1. This CDR3 comprises 15 residues. Germline assignment: CDR1 LGHNA and CDR2 YSLEER. V shed 5 bases and J 1 base; nucleotides not matched to a gene: 5. In DNA form, the CDR3 reads TGCGCCAGCAGCGAACTACAGGGGGGCACAGATACGCAGTATTTT. It is translated as CASSELQGGTDTQYF.

This rearrangement joins TRBV6-2 or TRBV6-3 to TRBJ2-1, with 11 bases aligning to TRBD2. The CDR3 totals 20 residues. J lost 1 base, V lost 0 bases, and 11 bases had no gene match. Germline CDR1 MNHEY, CDR2 SVGEGT. The CDR3 loop is CASSYSGASGRSTSYNEQFF. Written as DNA, the CDR3 is TGTGCCAGCAGTTACTCCGGGGCTAGCGGGAGGTCGACTTCCTACAATGAGCAGTTCTTC.

This clone has a single count. The chain employs TRBV27 and TRBJ2-7; weak D call: TRBD1 (6 bases). Per germline, CDR1 MNHEY and CDR2 SMNVEV (reference sequence). Trimming removed 5 bases at V and 6 bases at J, with 23 bases between. CDR3 size: 16 residues. CDR3 sequence: CASSGLVTGSLFEQYF. In nucleotides, the CDR3 is TGTGCCAGCAGTGGATTGGTGACAGGCTCTCTTTTCGAGCAGTACTTC.